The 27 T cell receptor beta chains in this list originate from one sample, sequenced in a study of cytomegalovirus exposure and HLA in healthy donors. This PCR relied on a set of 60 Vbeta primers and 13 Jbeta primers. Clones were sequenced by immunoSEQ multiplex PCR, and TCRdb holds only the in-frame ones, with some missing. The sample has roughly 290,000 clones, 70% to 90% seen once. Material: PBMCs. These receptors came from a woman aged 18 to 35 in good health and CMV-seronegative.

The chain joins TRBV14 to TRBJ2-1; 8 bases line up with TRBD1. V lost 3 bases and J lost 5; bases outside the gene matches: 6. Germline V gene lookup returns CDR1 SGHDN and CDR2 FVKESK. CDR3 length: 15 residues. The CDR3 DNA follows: TGTGCCAGCAGCCAGTGGTCGACAGGGGACAATGAGCAGTTCTTC. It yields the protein CASSQWSTGDNEQFF.

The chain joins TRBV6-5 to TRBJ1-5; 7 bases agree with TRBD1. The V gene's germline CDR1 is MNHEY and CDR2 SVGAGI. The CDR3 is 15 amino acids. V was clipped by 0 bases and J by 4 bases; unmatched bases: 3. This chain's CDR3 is CASSYSARGNQPQHF. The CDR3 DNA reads TGTGCCAGCAGTTACTCAGCCAGGGGGAATCAGCCCCAGCATTTT.

The CDR3 sequence: CASSFLQVTSGNTIYF. DNA of the CDR3: TGCGCCAGCAGCTTCTTACAGGTGACCTCTGGAAACACCATATATTTT. The chain links TRBV5-1 to TRBJ1-3, with D possibly TRBD1 on 5 matching bases. The V and J ends lost 2 bases and 0 bases respectively, with 12 bases between them. Germline-derived CDR1 and CDR2 are SGHRS and YFSETQ. CDR3 length: 16 residues. The whole variable domain, filled in from reference TRBV5-1 and TRBJ1-3, reads KAGVTQTPRYLIKTRGQQVTLSCSPISGHRSVSWYQQTPGQGLQFLFEYFSETQRNKGNFPGRFSGRQFSNSRSEMNVSTLELGDSALYLCASSFLQVTSGNTIYFGEGSWLTVV.

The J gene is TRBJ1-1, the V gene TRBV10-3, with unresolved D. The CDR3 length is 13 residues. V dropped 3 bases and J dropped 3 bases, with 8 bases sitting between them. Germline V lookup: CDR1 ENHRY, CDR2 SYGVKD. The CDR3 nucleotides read TGTGCCATCAGTGATATGGAGGACACTGAAGCTTTCTTT. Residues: CAISDMEDTEAFF.

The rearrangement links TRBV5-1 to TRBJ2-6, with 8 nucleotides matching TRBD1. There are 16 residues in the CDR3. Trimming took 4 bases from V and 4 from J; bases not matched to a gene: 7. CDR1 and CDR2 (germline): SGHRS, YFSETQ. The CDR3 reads CASSNTGGQGANVLTF. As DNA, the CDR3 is TGCGCCAGCAGCAACACAGGGGGGCAAGGGGCCAACGTCCTGACTTTC.

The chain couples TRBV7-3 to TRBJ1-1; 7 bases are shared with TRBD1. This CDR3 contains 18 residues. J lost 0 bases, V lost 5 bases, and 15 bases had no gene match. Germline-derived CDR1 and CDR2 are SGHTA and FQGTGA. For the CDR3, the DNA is TGTGCCAGCAGCCTAAATCCATTGACAGGGCTCATGAACACTGAAGCTTTCTTT. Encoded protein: CASSLNPLTGLMNTEAFF.

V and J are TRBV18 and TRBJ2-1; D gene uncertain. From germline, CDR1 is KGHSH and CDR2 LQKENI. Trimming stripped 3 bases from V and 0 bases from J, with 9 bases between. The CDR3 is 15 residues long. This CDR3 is CASSPGPGSYNEQFF. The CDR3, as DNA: TGTGCCAGCTCACCGGGCCCCGGCTCCTACAATGAGCAGTTCTTC.

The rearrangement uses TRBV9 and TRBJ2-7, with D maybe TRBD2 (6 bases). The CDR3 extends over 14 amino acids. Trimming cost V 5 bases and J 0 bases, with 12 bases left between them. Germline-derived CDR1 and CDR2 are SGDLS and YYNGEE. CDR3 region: CASRWDGSSYEQYF. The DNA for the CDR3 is TGTGCCAGCAGGTGGGACGGGAGCTCCTACGAGCAGTACTTC. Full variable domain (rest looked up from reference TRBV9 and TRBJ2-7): DSGVTQTPKHLITATGQRVTLRCSPRSGDLSVYWYQQSLDQGLQFLIQYYNGEERAKGNILERFSAQQFPDLHSELNLSSLELGDSALYFCASRWDGSSYEQYFGPGTRLTVT.

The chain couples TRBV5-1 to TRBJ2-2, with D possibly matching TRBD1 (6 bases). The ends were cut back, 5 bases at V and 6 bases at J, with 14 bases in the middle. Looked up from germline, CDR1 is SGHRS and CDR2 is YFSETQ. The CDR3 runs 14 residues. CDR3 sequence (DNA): TGCGCCAGCAGGCAAAACAGGGAGTCCGGGGAGCTGTTTTTT. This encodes CASRQNRESGELFF.

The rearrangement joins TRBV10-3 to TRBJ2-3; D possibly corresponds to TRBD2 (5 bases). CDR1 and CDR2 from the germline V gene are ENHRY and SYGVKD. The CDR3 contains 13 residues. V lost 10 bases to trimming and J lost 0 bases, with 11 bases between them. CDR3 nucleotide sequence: TGTGCCACCGGACTGGCAAGCACAGATACGCAGTATTTT. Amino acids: CATGLASTDTQYF.

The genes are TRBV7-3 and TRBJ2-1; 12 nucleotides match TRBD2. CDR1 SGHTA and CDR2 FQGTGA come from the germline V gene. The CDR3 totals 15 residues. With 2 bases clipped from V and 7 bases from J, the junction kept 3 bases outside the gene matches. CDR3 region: CASSLLAGGPNEQFF. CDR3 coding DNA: TGTGCCAGCAGCTTACTAGCGGGGGGGCCGAATGAGCAGTTCTTC.

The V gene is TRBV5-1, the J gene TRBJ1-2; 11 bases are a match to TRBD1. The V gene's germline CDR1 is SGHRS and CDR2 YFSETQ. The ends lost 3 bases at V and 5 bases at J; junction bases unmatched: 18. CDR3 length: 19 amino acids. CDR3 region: CASSSLPGQGARQLYGYTF. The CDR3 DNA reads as TGCGCCAGCAGCTCCCTCCCCGGACAGGGGGCGAGACAGCTTTATGGCTACACCTTC. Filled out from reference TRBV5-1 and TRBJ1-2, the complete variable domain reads KAGVTQTPRYLIKTRGQQVTLSCSPISGHRSVSWYQQTPGQGLQFLFEYFSETQRNKGNFPGRFSGRQFSNSRSEMNVSTLELGDSALYLCASSSLPGQGARQLYGYTFGSGTRLTVV.

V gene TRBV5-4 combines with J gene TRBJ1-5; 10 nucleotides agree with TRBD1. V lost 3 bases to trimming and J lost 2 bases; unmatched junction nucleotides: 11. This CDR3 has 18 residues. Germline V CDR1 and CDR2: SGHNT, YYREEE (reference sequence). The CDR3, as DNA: TGTGCCAGCAGCTGGGGACAGGGGCCAAACCGTGGCAATCAGCCCCAGCATTTT. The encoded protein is CASSWGQGPNRGNQPQHF.

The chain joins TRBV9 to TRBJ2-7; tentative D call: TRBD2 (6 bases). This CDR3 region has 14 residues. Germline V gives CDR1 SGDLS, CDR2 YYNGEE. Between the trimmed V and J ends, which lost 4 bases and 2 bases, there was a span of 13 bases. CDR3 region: CASSRWGDAYEQYF. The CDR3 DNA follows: TGTGCCAGCAGCCGTTGGGGGGACGCCTACGAGCAGTACTTC.

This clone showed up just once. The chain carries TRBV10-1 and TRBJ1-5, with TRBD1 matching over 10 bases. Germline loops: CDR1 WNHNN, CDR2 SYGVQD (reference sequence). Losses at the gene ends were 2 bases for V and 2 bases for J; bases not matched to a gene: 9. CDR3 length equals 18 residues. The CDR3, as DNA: TGCGCCAGCAGTGAGCCAGGGACAGGGGCAAAAGGCAATCAGCCCCAGCATTTT. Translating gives CASSEPGTGAKGNQPQHF.

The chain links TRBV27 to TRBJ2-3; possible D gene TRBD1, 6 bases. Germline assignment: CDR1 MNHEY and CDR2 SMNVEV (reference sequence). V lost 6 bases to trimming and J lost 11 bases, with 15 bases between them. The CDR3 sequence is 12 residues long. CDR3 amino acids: CASRAPGQGQYF. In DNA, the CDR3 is TGTGCCAGCAGGGCTCCGGGACAAGGGCAGTATTTT.

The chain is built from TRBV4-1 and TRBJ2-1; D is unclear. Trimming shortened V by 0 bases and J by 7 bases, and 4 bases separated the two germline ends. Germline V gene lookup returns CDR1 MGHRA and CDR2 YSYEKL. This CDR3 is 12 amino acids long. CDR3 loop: CASSQERNEQFF. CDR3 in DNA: TGCGCCAGCAGCCAAGAGAGGAATGAGCAGTTCTTC.

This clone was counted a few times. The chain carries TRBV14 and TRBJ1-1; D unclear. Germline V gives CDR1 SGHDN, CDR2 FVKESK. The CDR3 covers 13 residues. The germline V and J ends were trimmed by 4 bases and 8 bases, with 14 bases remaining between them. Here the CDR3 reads CASSRWAGLEAFF. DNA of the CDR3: TGTGCCAGCAGCCGTTGGGCCGGACTAGAAGCTTTCTTT.

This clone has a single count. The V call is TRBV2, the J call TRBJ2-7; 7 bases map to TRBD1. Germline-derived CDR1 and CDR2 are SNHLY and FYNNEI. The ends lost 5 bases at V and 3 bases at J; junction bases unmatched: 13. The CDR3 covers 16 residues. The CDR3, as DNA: TGTGCCAGCAGTCCTCCGAGACAGGGAGTTTTCTACGAGCAGTACTTC. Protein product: CASSPPRQGVFYEQYF.

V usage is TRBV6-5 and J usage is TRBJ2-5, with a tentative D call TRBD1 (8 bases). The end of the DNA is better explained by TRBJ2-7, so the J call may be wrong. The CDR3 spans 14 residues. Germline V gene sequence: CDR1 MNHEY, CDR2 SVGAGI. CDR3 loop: CASRGGTGPYEQYF. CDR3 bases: TGTGCCAGCAGGGGGGGGACAGGTCCCTACGAGCAGTACTTC.

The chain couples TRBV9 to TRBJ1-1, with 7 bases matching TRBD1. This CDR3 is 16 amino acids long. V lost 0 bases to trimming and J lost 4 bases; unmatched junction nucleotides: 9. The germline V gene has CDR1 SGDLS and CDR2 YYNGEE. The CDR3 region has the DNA TGTGCCAGCAGCGTAGAACAGGGGTATAGTGGCACTGAAGCTTTCTTT. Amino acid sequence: CASSVEQGYSGTEAFF. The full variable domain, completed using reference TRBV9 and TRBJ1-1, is DSGVTQTPKHLITATGQRVTLRCSPRSGDLSVYWYQQSLDQGLQFLIQYYNGEERAKGNILERFSAQQFPDLHSELNLSSLELGDSALYFCASSVEQGYSGTEAFFGQGTRLTVV.

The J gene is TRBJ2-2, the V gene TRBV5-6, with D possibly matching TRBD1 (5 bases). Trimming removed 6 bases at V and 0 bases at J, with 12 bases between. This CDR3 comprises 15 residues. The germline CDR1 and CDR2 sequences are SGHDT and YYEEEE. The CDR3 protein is CASNLGHSNTGELFF. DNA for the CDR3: TGTGCCAGCAACCTCGGACATTCGAACACCGGGGAGCTGTTTTTT.

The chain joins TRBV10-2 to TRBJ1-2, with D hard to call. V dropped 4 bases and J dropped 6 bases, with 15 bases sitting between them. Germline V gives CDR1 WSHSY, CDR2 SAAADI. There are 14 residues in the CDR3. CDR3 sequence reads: CASSAPGTGDGYTF. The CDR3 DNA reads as TGCGCCAGCAGTGCCCCGGGAACTGGGGATGGCTACACCTTC.

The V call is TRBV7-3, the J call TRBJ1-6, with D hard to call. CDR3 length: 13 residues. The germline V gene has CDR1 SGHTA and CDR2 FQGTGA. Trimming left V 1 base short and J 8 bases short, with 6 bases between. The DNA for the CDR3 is TGTGCCAGCAGCTTAAGAACAGATTCACCCCTCCACTTT. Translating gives CASSLRTDSPLHF.

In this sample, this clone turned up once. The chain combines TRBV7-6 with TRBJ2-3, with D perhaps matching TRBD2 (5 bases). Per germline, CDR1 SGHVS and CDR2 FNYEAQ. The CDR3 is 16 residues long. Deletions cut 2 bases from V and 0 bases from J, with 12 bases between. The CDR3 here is CASSLRLAQSTDTQYF. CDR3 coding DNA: TGTGCCAGCAGCTTACGGCTAGCACAAAGCACAGATACGCAGTATTTT.

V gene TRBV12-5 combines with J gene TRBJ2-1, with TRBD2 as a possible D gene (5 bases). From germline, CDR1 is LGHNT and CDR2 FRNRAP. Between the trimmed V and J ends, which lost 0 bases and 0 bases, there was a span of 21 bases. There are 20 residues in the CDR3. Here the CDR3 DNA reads TGTGCTAGTGGTTTGGTACGTCTTGAGGCGGGCCGGACCTCCTACAATGAGCAGTTCTTC. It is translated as CASGLVRLEAGRTSYNEQFF.

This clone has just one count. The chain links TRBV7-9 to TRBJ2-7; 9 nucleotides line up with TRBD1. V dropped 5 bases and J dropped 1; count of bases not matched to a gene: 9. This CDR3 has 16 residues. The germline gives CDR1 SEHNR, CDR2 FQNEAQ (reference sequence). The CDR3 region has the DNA TGTGCCAGCAGCCGTGGTTCCGGGACAGGGTCCTACGAGCAGTACTTC. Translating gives CASSRGSGTGSYEQYF.